These 18 T cell receptor beta chains were sequenced from one sample in a study of post-analysis software for immune sequencing data. Included in the TCR beta cDNA libraries were unique molecular identifiers. One entry per CDR3 protein results from TCRdb running MiXCR on the PCR reads. The sample shows approximately 730,000 distinct CDR3 sequences, roughly 46% of them seen only once. Study observations and caveats: Higher frequency in patients than in controls was seen for 5 or 6 TRBV segments, with TRBV5-6, TRBV5-1 and TRBV20-1 among them.

Their recognized antigens are unknown. Specimen: blood. All receptors come from a girl aged 10 to 17 with multiple sclerosis.

This clonotype was seen at least ten times. The DNA of the CDR3 is TGTGCCAGCAGTTTACAGGGGAACACTGAAGCTTTCTTT. This translates into CASSLQGNTEAFF. The V and J genes are TRBV12-3 or TRBV12-4 and TRBJ1-1, with D possibly TRBD1 on 5 matching bases. Trimming removed 2 bases at V and 1 base at J, with 5 bases between. The CDR3 spans 13 residues.

Many counts were recorded for this clonotype. This chain links TRBV20-1 with TRBJ2-7; the D is unclear. This CDR3 spans 12 amino acids. Between the trimmed V and J ends, which lost 6 bases and 3 bases, there was a span of 12 bases. Germline V gene lookup returns CDR1 DFQATT and CDR2 SNEGSKA (reference sequence). The CDR3 nucleotides are TGCAGTGCCAAAACCGCCGACTACGAGCAGTACTTC. Amino acid sequence: CSAKTADYEQYF.

This sequence joins TRBV20-1 and TRBJ2-7; no reliable D call. This CDR3 contains 13 residues. The V end was cut by 1 base, the J end by 1 base, with 8 bases between. Germline V CDR1 and CDR2: DFQATT, SNEGSKA (reference sequence). Written as DNA, the CDR3 is TGCAGTGCTAGAGGACATGCGTCCTACGAGCAGTACTTC. This codes for CSARGHASYEQYF.

V is TRBV10-3 and J is TRBJ1-5; D is unresolved. The CDR3 length is 13 residues. Germline loops: CDR1 ENHRY, CDR2 SYGVKD. V was clipped by 2 bases and J by 4 bases, with 6 bases between them. CDR3 sequence reads: CAISEIGNQPQHF. The CDR3 DNA reads TGTGCCATCAGTGAGATAGGGAATCAGCCCCAGCATTTT.

The V call is TRBV5-1, the J call TRBJ1-1; D remains unclear. Germline values: CDR1 SGHRS, CDR2 YFSETQ. V was trimmed by 2 bases and J by 1 base, leaving 6 bases between them. The CDR3 sequence is 13 residues long. The CDR3 here is CASSFWQNTEAFF. The DNA of the CDR3 is TGCGCCAGCAGCTTCTGGCAGAACACTGAAGCTTTCTTT.

This chain uses TRBV2 with TRBJ2-5; 8 nucleotides match TRBD2. The J call is in doubt because the DNA end fits TRBJ2-7 better. CDR3 length equals 14 residues. Germline V gene lookup returns CDR1 SNHLY and CDR2 FYNNEI. The CDR3 DNA reads TGTGCCAGCAGTGAAACGGGAGGGAACTCCGAGCAGTACTTC. Amino acids: CASSETGGNSEQYF.

V and J are TRBV20-1 and TRBJ2-7, with TRBD1 identical over 8 bases. CDR3 length equals 14 residues. Germline CDR1 is DFQATT and CDR2 is SNEGSKA (reference sequence). The ends lost 0 bases at V and 5 bases at J; junction bases unmatched: 6. CDR3: CSARDNRGVNEQYF. The CDR3 DNA is TGCAGTGCTAGAGATAACAGGGGGGTCAACGAGCAGTACTTC.

This clonotype was counted a few times. The chain employs TRBV6-1 and TRBJ2-7; TRBD2 matches at 8 bases. This CDR3 has 15 amino acids. Germline lookup yields CDR1 MNHNS and CDR2 SASEGT. The V and J ends lost 2 bases and 0 bases, in that order; junction bases with no gene match: 3. CDR3 in amino acids: CASSELAGTSYEQYF. CDR3 DNA: TGTGCCAGCAGTGAACTAGCGGGCACCTCCTACGAGCAGTACTTC.

This chain connects TRBV3-1 to TRBJ2-4; TRBD2 matches 7 bases. This CDR3 has 18 residues. J gave up 1 base and V 0 bases, and 9 bases lay outside the gene matches. Per germline, CDR1 LGHDT and CDR2 YNNKEL (reference sequence). CDR3 in amino acids: CASSQDSILAKAKNIQYF. The CDR3 DNA is TGTGCCAGCAGCCAAGATTCAATACTAGCGAAGGCCAAAAACATTCAGTACTTC.

This clonotype has only a few counts. This rearrangement joins TRBV5-6 to TRBJ2-1, with D possibly matching TRBD1 (7 bases). The better agreement between TRBJ2-7 and the DNA end casts doubt on the J call. Germline lookup yields CDR1 SGHDT and CDR2 YYEEEE. CDR3 length equals 22 residues. The CDR3 region is CASSPGNRGRYSRGVAYNEQYF. The CDR3 nucleotides are TGTGCCAGCAGCCCCGGTAATAGGGGGCGATACTCTAGGGGGGTAGCCTACAATGAGCAGTACTTC.

V usage is TRBV20-1 and J usage is TRBJ1-1, with D uncertain. CDR3 length: 12 amino acids. Deletions cut 4 bases from V and 1 base from J, with 7 bases between. The germline gives CDR1 DFQATT, CDR2 SNEGSKA (reference sequence). As DNA, the CDR3 is TGCAGTGCTAAGGGTCGGAACACTGAAGCTTTCTTT. Its translation is CSAKGRNTEAFF.

This clonotype was picked up many times. One end of the junction does not line up with germline, which may come from a read error. The chain has TRBV6-6 and TRBJ2-7, with D possibly TRBD2 on 5 matching bases. Germline V CDR1 and CDR2: MNHNY, SVGAGI (reference sequence). The CDR3 contains 13 residues. The CDR3 coding sequence is TGCGCCAGCAGTCGGGGAAGCTCCTACGAGCAGTACTTC. Protein sequence: CASSRGSSYEQYF.

The genes are TRBV12-3 or TRBV12-4 and TRBJ1-5, with 10 bases identical to TRBD1. This CDR3 has 14 amino acids. The trim removed 5 bases at V and 5 bases at J, leaving 3 bases unmatched. The CDR3 bases are TGTGCCAGCAGTCGACAGGGGGCAGATCAGCCCCAGCATTTT. It is translated as CASSRQGADQPQHF.

This clonotype was seen a few times. The CDR3 here is CSARPQAGGYSGANVLTF. The CDR3 DNA is TGCAGTGCGAGACCCCAAGCGGGAGGATATTCTGGGGCCAACGTCCTGACTTTC. This sequence joins TRBV20-1 and TRBJ2-6; 9 bases are a match to TRBD2. J lost 1 base, V lost 6 bases, and 13 bases had no gene match. Germline assignment: CDR1 DFQATT and CDR2 SNEGSKA (reference sequence). The CDR3 has 18 residues.

The V gene is TRBV20-1, the J gene TRBJ2-1, with TRBD1 matching 9 bases. Germline trimming cut 6 bases from V and 1 base from J; bases unmatched to any gene: 4. Germline values: CDR1 DFQATT, CDR2 SNEGSKA (reference sequence). This CDR3 has 14 residues. CDR3 loop: CSAQGQGSYNEQFF. The CDR3 DNA reads as TGCAGTGCCCAGGGACAGGGTTCCTACAATGAGCAGTTCTTC.

The chain has TRBV7-2 and TRBJ2-1; 10 positions match TRBD2. V gave up 2 bases and J gave up 10 bases; unmatched junction bases: 8. This CDR3 region has 15 residues. Germline V gene lookup returns CDR1 SGHTA and CDR2 FQGNSA. The CDR3 is CASSLPAGGPGEQFF. The DNA of the CDR3 is TGTGCCAGCAGCTTACCAGCGGGAGGGCCAGGGGAGCAGTTCTTC.

This clonotype has a handful of counts. V usage is TRBV15 and J usage is TRBJ1-2; no clear D gene. The germline gives CDR1 LNHNV, CDR2 YYDKDF (reference sequence). V lost 0 bases, J lost 5 bases, and 7 bases lay in between. The CDR3 is 13 residues long. The CDR3 here is CATSRDSGYGYTF. CDR3 DNA sequence: TGTGCCACCAGCAGAGACTCTGGGTATGGCTACACCTTC.

The J gene is TRBJ2-4, the V gene TRBV12-3 or TRBV12-4, with D maybe TRBD1 (6 bases). The DNA end lines up better with TRBJ2-7; the J call may be wrong. CDR3 size: 14 residues. Here the CDR3 reads CASSDGQNSYEQYF. The CDR3 DNA follows: TGTGCCAGCAGCGACGGACAGAACAGCTACGAGCAGTACTTC.